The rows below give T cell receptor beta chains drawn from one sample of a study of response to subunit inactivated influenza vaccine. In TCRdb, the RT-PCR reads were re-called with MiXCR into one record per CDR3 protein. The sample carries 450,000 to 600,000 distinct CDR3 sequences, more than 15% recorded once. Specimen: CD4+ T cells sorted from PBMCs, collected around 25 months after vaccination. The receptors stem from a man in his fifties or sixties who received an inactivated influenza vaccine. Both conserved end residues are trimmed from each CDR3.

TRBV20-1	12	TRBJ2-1	SATDRGFYNEQF
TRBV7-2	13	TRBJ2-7	ASSPMGGLSYEQY
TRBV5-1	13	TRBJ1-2	ASSLAVGQGNGYT
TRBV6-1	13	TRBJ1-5	ASMRDMGGNQPQH
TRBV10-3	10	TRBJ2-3	AISGQGDTQY
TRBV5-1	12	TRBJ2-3	ASSLETLPDTQY
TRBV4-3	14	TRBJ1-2	ASSQESGVTNYGYT
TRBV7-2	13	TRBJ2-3	ASSLRRESTDTQY
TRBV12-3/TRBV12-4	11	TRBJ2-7	ASAGRKYYEQY
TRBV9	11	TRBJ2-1	ASSPRPDNEQF
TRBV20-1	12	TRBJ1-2	SAGTDRSNYGYT
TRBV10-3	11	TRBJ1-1	AISAGQNTEAF
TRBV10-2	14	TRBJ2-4	ASSDDTRLAKNIQY
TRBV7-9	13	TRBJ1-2	ASSNFRDRESGYT
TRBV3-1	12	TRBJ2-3	ASRPSGATDTQY
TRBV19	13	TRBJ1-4	ASSAPGQGNEKLF
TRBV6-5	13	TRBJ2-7	ASSYGFGNTYEQY
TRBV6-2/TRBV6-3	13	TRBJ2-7	ASRSPGQGGYEQY
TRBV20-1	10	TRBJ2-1	SAPPSYNEQF
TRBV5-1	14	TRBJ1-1	ASSLSPAPMNTEAF
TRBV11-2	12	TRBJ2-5	ASSLGMGSETQY
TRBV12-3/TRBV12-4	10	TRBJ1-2	ASSYRGYGYT
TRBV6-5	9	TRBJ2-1	ASSSQGGQF